The 32 T cell receptor beta chains below come from one sample, sequenced in a study of T cells of healthy individuals. TCRdb ran MiXCR on the 5' RACE reads and lists one entry per CDR3 protein. The sample consists of tens of thousands of distinct CDR3 sequences, 16% of them appearing once. Receptors originate from a human donor in good health.

This clonotype has more than one count but fewer than ten. The chain carries TRBV29-1 and TRBJ1-1, with D uncertain. The V gene lost 4 bases and the J gene lost 5 bases, with 14 bases spanning the gap. The CDR3 contains 13 residues. CDR1 and CDR2 from the germline V gene are SQVTM and ANQGSEA. The CDR3 DNA reads as TGCAGCGTTGTAGGACTATTTGGGACTGAAGCTTTCTTT. This translates into CSVVGLFGTEAFF.

J is TRBJ2-3 and V is TRBV24-1; TRBD1 agrees at 7 bases. Trimming at V came to 4 bases and at J to 1 base, leaving 1 base not matched to a gene. There are 14 residues in the CDR3. Germline V gene sequence: CDR1 KGHDR, CDR2 SFDVKD. In nucleotides, the CDR3 is TGTGCCACCAGTGACGACAGGGGCACAGATACGCAGTATTTT. This sequence encodes CATSDDRGTDTQYF.

This clonotype was observed many times. The chain employs TRBV9 and TRBJ2-1; no clear D gene. This CDR3 has 14 amino acids. The V end lost 0 bases, the J end lost 0 bases, and 4 bases lay between the germline ends. Germline CDR1 is SGDLS and CDR2 is YYNGEE. In DNA, the CDR3 is TGTGCCAGCAGCGTAGGGGGCTCCTACAATGAGCAGTTCTTC. Its protein product is CASSVGGSYNEQFF.

This clonotype was observed many times. The rearrangement joins TRBV4-3 to TRBJ2-6, with 10 bases aligning to TRBD1. Losses at the gene ends were 2 bases for V and 0 bases for J; bases not matched to a gene: 7. There are 19 residues in the CDR3. CDR1 and CDR2 (germline): LGHNA, YSLEER. The CDR3 here is CASSQSTGGSYSGANVLTF. The CDR3, as DNA: TGCGCCAGCAGCCAATCGACAGGGGGCTCCTACTCTGGGGCCAACGTCCTGACTTTC.

This clonotype was observed a handful of times. V usage is TRBV10-3 and J usage is TRBJ1-5, with D unclear. Looked up from germline, CDR1 is ENHRY and CDR2 is SYGVKD. The CDR3 is 14 residues long. V gave up 8 bases and J gave up 0 bases, with 11 bases separating them. In DNA, the CDR3 is TGTGCCATCTCGGCGGGGAATAGCAATCAGCCCCAGCATTTT. This encodes CAISAGNSNQPQHF.

The table lists this clonotype with many counts. The gene calls are TRBV27 and TRBJ2-3; unclear D gene. The CDR3 length is 16 residues. Germline loops: CDR1 MNHEY, CDR2 SMNVEV (reference sequence). V dropped 6 bases and J dropped 2 bases, with 18 bases sitting between them. In DNA, the CDR3 is TGTGCCAGCAGCGAGATCCCTAGATCTCCCACAGATACGCAGTATTTT. Encoded protein: CASSEIPRSPTDTQYF.

By proportion, this clonotype is medium-sized (0.01 to 0.1%). The J gene is TRBJ2-3, the V gene TRBV6-4; 8 bases match TRBD2. In germline, CDR1 is MRHNA, CDR2 SNTAGT. Trimming at V came to 0 bases and at J to 1 base, leaving 0 bases not matched to a gene. The CDR3 extends over 15 amino acids. CDR3 sequence reads: CASSDSSGGTDTQYF. The CDR3 DNA reads TGTGCCAGCAGTGACTCTAGCGGGGGCACAGATACGCAGTATTTT.

There are many counts of this clonotype. The genes are TRBV6-2 or TRBV6-3 and TRBJ2-5, with 7 bases lining up with TRBD1. Germline V gene lookup returns CDR1 MNHEY and CDR2 SVGEGT. This CDR3 region has 15 residues. The trim removed 0 bases at V and 4 bases at J, leaving 5 bases unmatched. The CDR3 region is CASSYSMNRGETQYF. DNA of the CDR3: TGTGCCAGCAGTTACTCGATGAACAGGGGAGAGACCCAGTACTTC.

This clonotype was observed a few times. This sequence joins TRBV4-1 and TRBJ2-1; D tentatively reads TRBD1 or TRBD2 (5 bases each). Trimming shortened V by 0 bases and J by 3 bases, and 12 bases separated the two germline ends. Per the germline V gene, CDR1 is MGHRA and CDR2 is YSYEKL. The CDR3 has 16 amino acids. This CDR3 reads CASSQERGRSYNEQFF. The CDR3 DNA is TGCGCCAGCAGCCAAGAACGGGGCCGCAGCTACAATGAGCAGTTCTTC.

In its sample, this clonotype was seen many times. The chain recombines TRBV27 with TRBJ1-2, with D perhaps TRBD1 (5 bases). The CDR3 loop spans 14 amino acids. V dropped 0 bases and J dropped 3 bases, with 8 bases sitting between them. CDR1 and CDR2 from the germline V gene are MNHEY and SMNVEV (reference sequence). CDR3 loop: CASSLSQGHYGYTF. The CDR3 DNA sequence: TGTGCCAGCAGTTTATCGCAGGGCCACTATGGCTACACCTTC.

The V and J genes are TRBV7-2 and TRBJ1-6; 9 nucleotides match TRBD1. V gave up 2 bases and J gave up 8 bases; unmatched junction bases: 7. Germline V CDR1 and CDR2: SGHTA, FQGNSA. The CDR3 contains 16 residues. CDR3: CASSLRGQGKDSPLHF. CDR3 sequence (DNA): TGTGCCAGCAGCTTAAGAGGACAGGGGAAGGATTCACCCCTCCACTTT.

This clonotype was seen repeatedly, ten times or more. This chain links TRBV7-2 with TRBJ2-3, with D possibly matching TRBD2 (5 bases). Germline V gives CDR1 SGHTA, CDR2 FQGNSA. This CDR3 contains 12 residues. The germline V and J ends were trimmed by 6 bases and 2 bases, with 6 bases remaining between them. The CDR3 loop is CASRAATDTQYF. The CDR3 bases are TGTGCCAGCAGAGCGGCCACAGATACGCAGTATTTT.

The V call is TRBV5-4, the J call TRBJ2-7, with TRBD2 matching over 10 bases. The V gene end was trimmed by 2 bases and the J gene end by 3 bases; junction bases not matched to a gene: 2. This CDR3 contains 14 residues. Germline-derived CDR1 and CDR2 are SGHNT and YYREEE (reference sequence). The CDR3 DNA reads as TGTGCCAGCAGCTTTAGCGGGAGGAACTACGAGCAGTACTTC. This encodes CASSFSGRNYEQYF.

This chain joins TRBV6-2 or TRBV6-3 and TRBJ1-1; D not certain. The CDR3 has 14 residues. Germline V CDR1 and CDR2: MNHEY, SVGEGT. V lost 4 bases and J lost 4, with 13 bases in between. The DNA of the CDR3 is TGTGCCAGCAGTTGGGTGGATCTAGGCACTGAAGCTTTCTTT. It translates to CASSWVDLGTEAFF.

This clonotype was picked up a small number of times. The chain links TRBV6-6 to TRBJ1-5, with D uncertain. V gave up 6 bases and J gave up 0 bases, with 15 bases separating them. Germline CDR1 MNHNY, CDR2 SVGAGI (reference sequence). The CDR3 consists of 16 residues. CDR3 protein: CASSRQRNPSNQPQHF. The CDR3 DNA reads TGTGCCAGCAGCCGTCAACGGAACCCTAGCAATCAGCCCCAGCATTTT.

The CDR3 DNA reads as TGTGCCAGCAGTTACGGACTAGCGAACTCCTACGAGCAGTACTTC. This translates into CASSYGLANSYEQYF. The V and J genes are TRBV6-5 and TRBJ2-7, with 9 bases that match TRBD2. CDR3 length equals 15 residues. Germline CDR1 reads MNHEY; CDR2 reads SVGAGI. Losses at the gene ends were 2 bases for V and 0 bases for J; bases not matched to a gene: 2.

This clonotype rates as medium-sized. The V call is TRBV5-1, the J call TRBJ1-1; no clear D gene. The CDR3 runs 14 residues. Trimming left V 0 bases short and J 2 bases short, with 8 bases between. CDR1 and CDR2 from the germline V gene are SGHRS and YFSETQ. CDR3 amino acids: CASSLGAGNTEAFF. The CDR3 region has the DNA TGCGCCAGCAGCTTGGGGGCAGGCAACACTGAAGCTTTCTTT.

This clonotype was seen ten or more times. The chain employs TRBV6-4 and TRBJ2-6; TRBD1 is a possible D gene (5 bases). Looked up from germline, CDR1 is MRHNA and CDR2 is SNTAGT. V lost 2 bases to trimming and J lost 3 bases, with 5 bases between them. This CDR3 region has 14 residues. The CDR3: CASSDRGGANVLTF. The CDR3 DNA follows: TGTGCCAGCAGTGACAGGGGTGGGGCCAACGTCCTGACTTTC.

This clonotype was counted at least ten times. The V gene is TRBV29-1, the J gene TRBJ2-6, with D tentatively TRBD2 (6 bases). Germline V gene lookup returns CDR1 SQVTM and CDR2 ANQGSEA. The CDR3 covers 17 residues. Trimming took off 1 base at V and 1 base at J, with 14 bases between the two ends. The CDR3 loop reads CSVEVGPGGSGANVLTF. In DNA, the CDR3 is TGCAGCGTTGAAGTGGGGCCTGGGGGGTCTGGGGCCAACGTCCTGACTTTC. Supplemented by reference TRBV29-1 and TRBJ2-6, the full variable domain reads SAVISQKPSRDICQRGTSLTIQCQVDSQVTMMFWYRQQPGQSLTLIATANQGSEATYESGFVIDKFPISRPNLTFSTLTVSNMSPEDSSIYLCSVEVGPGGSGANVLTFGAGSRLTVL.

This clonotype was seen a few times. This chain links TRBV7-3 with TRBJ2-2, with D tentatively TRBD1 (5 bases). This CDR3 spans 14 amino acids. Trimming shortened V by 2 bases and J by 3 bases, and 7 bases separated the two germline ends. CDR1 and CDR2 from the germline V gene are SGHTA and FQGTGA. The CDR3 spells CASSLSGYTGELFF. The DNA of the CDR3 is TGTGCCAGCAGCTTATCAGGGTACACCGGGGAGCTGTTTTTT.

This clonotype was counted many times. V gene TRBV30 combines with J gene TRBJ1-6; D is ambiguous. The CDR3 runs 14 residues. Germline V CDR1 and CDR2: GTSNPN, SVGIG (reference sequence). V dropped 5 bases and J dropped 7 bases, with 15 bases sitting between them. CDR3 DNA sequence: TGTGCCTGGCATGTGGGAGTAGACAATTCACCCCTCCACTTT. Encoded protein: CAWHVGVDNSPLHF.

Only a few counts were recorded for this clonotype. The chain carries TRBV4-2 and TRBJ2-1; a weak D match, TRBD2 (5 bases). The CDR3 spans 16 residues. The germline V and J ends were trimmed by 0 bases and 2 bases, with 11 bases remaining between them. In germline, CDR1 is LGHNA, CDR2 YNFKEQ. The CDR3 is CASSQEEGLPYNEQFF. CDR3 nucleotide sequence: TGTGCCAGCAGCCAAGAAGAAGGACTCCCCTACAATGAGCAGTTCTTC.

This clonotype was recorded at least ten times. This chain uses TRBV7-9 with TRBJ1-1, with D maybe TRBD1 (6 bases). The ends were cut back, 10 bases at V and 6 bases at J, with 15 bases in the middle. The CDR3 is 12 residues long. From germline, CDR1 is SEHNR and CDR2 FQNEAQ (reference sequence). The CDR3 is CATRGGSPEAFF. DNA of the CDR3: TGTGCCACCAGAGGGGGTAGCCCTGAAGCTTTCTTT.

At least ten counts were recorded for this clonotype. CDR3 DNA: TGTGCCAGCAGCTTACGGGGGCAAAGCACCGGGGAGCTGTTTTTT. Translated, it gives CASSLRGQSTGELFF. This rearrangement joins TRBV7-9 to TRBJ2-2; D possibly uses TRBD1 or TRBD2 (6 bases each). The V end was cut by 2 bases, the J end by 4 bases, with 11 bases between. CDR1 is SEHNR and CDR2 is FQNEAQ in the germline V gene (reference sequence). The CDR3 runs to 15 residues.

The chain recombines TRBV9 with TRBJ1-4, with a weak D call TRBD1 (5 bases). The CDR3 runs 11 residues. Trimming stripped 3 bases from V and 14 bases from J, with 11 bases between. Looked up from germline, CDR1 is SGDLS and CDR2 is YYNGEE. DNA of the CDR3: TGTGCCAGCAGCGCCGGGGCAGACCTGTTTTTT. Its translation is CASSAGADLFF.

The table lists this clonotype with many counts. V usage is TRBV7-9 and J usage is TRBJ2-5; 9 positions match TRBD1. This CDR3 has 16 amino acids. Unmatched junction bases numbered 10, after V lost 3 bases and J lost 5 bases. Germline V gene sequence: CDR1 SEHNR, CDR2 FQNEAQ (reference sequence). The chain's CDR3 is CASSFGTGKEGETQYF. CDR3 in DNA: TGTGCCAGCAGCTTCGGGACAGGGAAGGAAGGGGAGACCCAGTACTTC.

The chain recombines TRBV20-1 with TRBJ2-1; D ambiguous. This CDR3 comprises 12 residues. Trimming stripped 0 bases from V and 3 bases from J, with 3 bases between. Germline CDR1 DFQATT, CDR2 SNEGSKA (reference sequence). The CDR3 bases are TGCAGTGCTAGAGACATCTACAATGAGCAGTTCTTC. Amino acid sequence: CSARDIYNEQFF.

This chain connects TRBV7-9 to TRBJ2-1, with D tentatively TRBD1 or TRBD2 (6 bases each). CDR1 SEHNR and CDR2 FQNEAQ come from the germline V gene (reference sequence). The ends were cut back, 8 bases at V and 5 bases at J, with 13 bases in the middle. The CDR3 runs 13 residues. The CDR3 nucleotides read TGTGCCAGCGAGAGGGGGGAAAACAATGAGCAGTTCTTC. It is translated as CASERGENNEQFF.

J is TRBJ1-3 and V is TRBV12-3 or TRBV12-4; D may be TRBD1 (5 bases). This CDR3 comprises 15 residues. V lost 7 bases and J 2 bases, leaving 15 bases between the germline ends. In nucleotides, the CDR3 is TGTGCCAGCACCAGAGGCGTGGGGGCTGGAAACACCATATATTTT. It specifies CASTRGVGAGNTIYF.

The CDR3 DNA sequence: TGCGCCAGCAGCTTGCCTGCGGGACAGCCTATCGAGCAGTACTTC. This gives the protein CASSLPAGQPIEQYF. The genes are TRBV5-1 and TRBJ2-7; a possible D gene is TRBD1 (7 bases). Germline-derived CDR1 and CDR2 are SGHRS and YFSETQ. The CDR3 runs 15 residues. The V end lost 1 base, the J end lost 6 bases, and 17 bases lay between the germline ends.

The rearrangement uses TRBV12-3 or TRBV12-4 and TRBJ2-7; perhaps TRBD2 as D (5 bases). The CDR3 sequence is 13 residues long. V was clipped by 6 bases and J by 5 bases, with 14 bases between them. CDR3 residues: CASSLGVGNEQYF. The CDR3 DNA is TGTGCCAGCAGCCTCGGGGTGGGGAACGAGCAGTACTTC.

The CDR3 is CATLTSGYTDTQYF. For the CDR3, the DNA is TGTGCCACCCTGACTAGCGGATACACAGATACGCAGTATTTT. J is TRBJ2-3 and V is TRBV7-9; 9 positions match TRBD2. Looked up from germline, CDR1 is SEHNR and CDR2 is FQNEAQ (reference sequence). The length of the CDR3 is 14 residues. V was clipped by 10 bases and J by 2 bases; unmatched bases: 7.